The following is a T cell receptor beta chain sequence with its context. This clone appeared a few times. What this receptor recognizes is not known. Per-nucleotide qualities are absent, and no much larger clonotype sits a single base away. The immunoSEQ Assay was used to sequence TCRbeta CDR3 regions. After extraction, genomic DNA underwent amplification by bias-controlled multiplex PCR, followed by high-throughput sequencing. The authors' pipeline ran thus. Collapsing and filtering of sequences were performed to quantify the absolute abundance of each unique TCRbeta CDR3 region. T cell fraction was estimated by normalizing TCRbeta template counts to usable DNA, with usable DNA measured through amplification of reference genes found in all nucleated cells. Repertoire TCRs were annotated as SARS-CoV-2-specific by exact matching of V gene, CDR3 amino acid sequence and J gene to a known reactive TCR set. MIRA supplied the reference SARS-CoV-2 TCR set, which was filtered for enrichment in COVID-19-positive ImmuneCODE repertoires so that public or cross-reactive TCRs were removed. Using the MIRA antigens, annotated TCRs were further analysed by specific ORF or by position within an ORF. Depth was the summed frequency of annotated unique rearrangements, while breadth was defined as annotated unique rearrangements over total unique productive rearrangements. Two-sided Wilcoxon rank-sum tests were used to compare TCR breadth between groups. TCRdb mirrors the immuneACCESS table, restricted to in-frame sequences. Some clones are absent from its copies; in checked studies, under half trace to an unresolved V gene, and the reason for the others is unknown. That table supplies the V and J calls and clone size; D and trimming were determined from the DNA. The sample records just over 350,000 clones, more than 75% of which are singletons. The ten most abundant clones make up about 3.3% of the sample.

CDR1 and CDR2 are drawn from the germline V gene: SGHTA, FQGNSA. V lost 5 bases and J lost 1 base; the stretch between them is 12 bases long. The CDR3 runs 15 amino acids, cysteine and phenylalanine included. Of the read, only the CDR3 DNA is kept; its 45 bases are in frame from base 1. The sample comes from a study of Ad26.COV2.S vaccination and SARS-CoV-2 variants (dated by TCRdb to the early 2020s). With respect to the entire study: Donors in the vaccine arm were drawn from COV1001, a phase I-IIa trial of Ad26.COV2.S in healthy adults that was multicentre, randomized, double-blind and placebo-controlled. TCRbeta repertoire sequencing served as the tool for gauging how specific and how broad the SARS-CoV-2-reactive T cell receptors were following Ad26.COV2.S vaccination. Investigators did not know the trial group allocation while performing experiments and assessing outcomes. Dosing of Ad26.COV2.S was intramuscular, at either 5x10^10 or 1x10^11 viral particles, delivered as one shot or as two shots spaced 56 days apart. Trial participants were randomized into five groups of five: low-dose or high-dose Ad26.COV2.S given once or twice, or placebo on both occasions. The TCR-sequenced set comprised about 32 samples: around 20 Ad26.COV2.S vaccine recipients, 5 placebo recipients and 8 SARS-CoV-2 convalescent individuals. What the study reported, not specific to this receptor: Comparing responses between vaccine doses or regimens was not something the study was powered to do. After vaccination, substantial breadth of spike-specific CD8+ and CD4+ T cell responses was reported. Higher spike-specific TCR breadth was observed in Ad26.COV2.S recipients than in placebo recipients (P = 0.0014). It was noted by the authors that total T cell responses may have been underestimated by the TCR breadth and depth analyses. Vaccine and placebo recipients had similar non-spike TCR breadth, a finding consistent with the vaccine containing only spike.

The treatment or condition label corresponds to: 15 to 20 received Ad26.COV2.S at low or high dose, single or two shots; roughly five received placebo; per-sample allocation not given. For vaccine and placebo recipients, repertoires were sequenced using samples collected on day 63 after the first injection. Between 29 July and 7 August 2020, Cohort 1b enrolled 20 to 30 adults aged 18-55 years at one site in Boston, USA. Ad26.COV2.S consisted of a replication-incompetent adenovirus type 26 vector by which a prefusion-stabilized SARS-CoV-2 spike protein from the original Wuhan strain was expressed. The source is a person aged 18-60 years who received the Ad26.COV2.S COVID-19 vaccine or a placebo. Recombination connected TRBV7-2 to TRBJ1-3; the D gene is perhaps TRBD1, from 5 matching bases. This specimen consisted of peripheral blood, obtained in a trial of Ad26.COV2.S vaccine versus placebo. The sequenced DNA is TGTGCCAGCAGCCCGACCCGGGGGTCTGGAAACACCATATATTTT. It translates to CASSPTRGSGNTIYF. Outside the CDR3, residues come from the reference TRBV7-2 and TRBJ1-3 proteins, so the full variable domain is: GAGVSQSPSNKVTEKGKDVELRCDPISGHTALYWYRQSLGQGLEFLIYFQGNSAPDKSGLPSDRFSAERTGGSVSTLTIQRTQQEDSAVYLCASSPTRGSGNTIYFGEGSWLTVV.